One and the same sample provided the 17 T cell receptor beta chains below, sequenced in a study of response to subunit inactivated influenza vaccine. TCRdb re-derived calls from the RT-PCR reads in MiXCR, one entry per CDR3 protein. The data show 700,000 to 900,000 distinct CDR3 sequences, about 20% seen once. The starting material was PBMCs from blood, obtained about 5 days after vaccination. These receptors were taken from a man aged 50 to 59 who received an inactivated influenza vaccine.

A few counts support this clonotype. The DNA for the CDR3 is TGTGCCAGCAGCGTAGCTGGGGAGCAGGGGAAAGTGGAACTGTTTTTT. It is translated as CASSVAGEQGKVELFF. V and J are TRBV9 and TRBJ1-4, with D possibly being TRBD1 (6 bases). V gave up 0 bases and J gave up 12 bases, with 21 bases separating them. The CDR3 contains 16 residues. From germline, CDR1 is SGDLS and CDR2 YYNGEE.

V and J are TRBV2 and TRBJ1-4; the D is unclear. This CDR3 region has 14 residues. Germline CDR1 reads SNHLY; CDR2 reads FYNNEI. Trimming cost V 5 bases and J 5 bases, with 12 bases left between them. The CDR3 nucleotides read TGTGCCAGCAGTCTTGTGACGCCGAATGAAAAACTGTTTTTT. This translates into CASSLVTPNEKLFF.

The J gene is TRBJ2-2, the V gene TRBV12-3 or TRBV12-4; D is possibly TRBD2 (5 bases). The germline V and J ends were trimmed by 8 bases and 0 bases, with 10 bases remaining between them. CDR3 length: 14 amino acids. The CDR3: CASEGSANTGELFF. The CDR3 region has the DNA TGTGCCAGCGAGGGCAGCGCGAACACCGGGGAGCTGTTTTTT.

This clonotype was seen more than once but under ten times. V usage is TRBV5-4 and J usage is TRBJ2-7; the D is unclear. V was clipped by 0 bases and J by 3 bases, with 13 bases between them. CDR1 and CDR2 (germline): SGHNT, YYREEE (reference sequence). This CDR3 contains 15 residues. This CDR3 is CASSLDNAQFYEQYF. DNA for the CDR3: TGTGCCAGCAGCTTGGACAACGCCCAATTCTACGAGCAGTACTTC.

In nucleotides, the CDR3 is TGTGCCAGCAGTTTGCGGGTCAGATCGGGGGAGACCCAGTACTTC. Translating it yields CASSLRVRSGETQYF. The rearrangement joins TRBV12-3 or TRBV12-4 to TRBJ2-5, with a tentative D call TRBD2 (5 bases). Trimming took off 3 bases at V and 5 bases at J, with 16 bases between the two ends. CDR3 size: 15 residues.

This clonotype was picked up a small number of times. V and J are TRBV29-1 and TRBJ1-3; TRBD1 agrees at 7 bases. The CDR3 is made up of 12 amino acids. V gave up 7 bases and J gave up 2 bases; unmatched junction bases: 2. Per the germline V gene, CDR1 is SQVTM and CDR2 is ANQGSEA. CDR3 sequence (DNA): TGCAGCGCTGGACAGGCTGGAAACACCATATATTTT. Translation gives CSAGQAGNTIYF.

This rearrangement joins TRBV5-5 to TRBJ2-5, with 7 bases matching TRBD2. Germline CDR1 reads SGHKS; CDR2 reads YYEKEE (reference sequence). With 3 bases clipped from V and 4 bases from J, the junction kept 6 bases outside the gene matches. The CDR3 length is 14 residues. The CDR3 protein is CASSWAQRGETQYF. Here the CDR3 DNA reads TGTGCCAGCAGCTGGGCACAGCGGGGAGAGACCCAGTACTTC.

This clonotype was found many times. The chain has TRBV4-1 and TRBJ2-3; the match to TRBD2 covers 16 bases. Losses at the gene ends were 3 bases for V and 5 bases for J; bases not matched to a gene: 5. CDR3 length equals 17 residues. The germline V gene has CDR1 MGHRA and CDR2 YSYEKL. CDR3 amino acids: CASSHLGLAGGRDTQYF. In DNA, the CDR3 is TGCGCCAGCAGCCACCTGGGACTAGCGGGAGGGCGAGATACGCAGTATTTT.

This clonotype showed up just once. The J gene is TRBJ1-1, the V gene TRBV20-1; D might be TRBD1 (6 bases). The length of the CDR3 is 13 residues. V was cut by 4 bases and J by 3 bases, with 12 bases left in between. Germline CDR1 and CDR2: DFQATT and SNEGSKA (reference sequence). CDR3 residues: CSAIQTGYTEAFF. The CDR3 coding sequence is TGCAGTGCTATACAAACAGGGTACACTGAAGCTTTCTTT.

The rearrangement uses TRBV7-2 and TRBJ1-2, with TRBD1 identical over 8 bases. Germline CDR1 reads SGHTA; CDR2 reads FQGNSA. The CDR3 runs 11 residues. Unmatched junction bases numbered 4, after V lost 3 bases and J lost 13 bases. CDR3 loop: CASSLQGASTF. The CDR3 nucleotides are TGTGCCAGCAGCTTGCAGGGGGCCTCCACCTTC. Using reference TRBV7-2 and TRBJ1-2 for the parts outside the CDR3, the full variable domain is GAGVSQSPSNKVTEKGKDVELRCDPISGHTALYWYRQSLGQGLEFLIYFQGNSAPDKSGLPSDRFSAERTGGSVSTLTIQRTQQEDSAVYLCASSLQGASTFGSGTRLTVV.

This clonotype was recorded a few times. The V gene is TRBV10-3, the J gene TRBJ2-2, with D perhaps TRBD2 (6 bases). This CDR3 is built from 13 residues. The germline gives CDR1 ENHRY, CDR2 SYGVKD. V was cut by 4 bases and J by 6 bases, with 9 bases left in between. The CDR3 loop is CAISVKRAGELFF. DNA of the CDR3: TGTGCCATCAGTGTTAAGCGGGCCGGGGAGCTGTTTTTT.

The V call is TRBV6-5, the J call TRBJ2-5, with 14 bases matching TRBD2. J was trimmed by 5 bases and V by 4 bases; bases with no gene match: 3. CDR1 and CDR2 (germline): MNHEY, SVGAGI. The CDR3 runs to 15 residues. The CDR3 loop is CASSSGTSGSETQYF. The CDR3 DNA is TGTGCCAGCAGTTCCGGGACTAGCGGGAGTGAGACCCAGTACTTC.

The chain has TRBV20-1 and TRBJ2-5; D tentatively fits TRBD1 or TRBD2 (5 bases each). This CDR3 has 11 residues. Deletions cut 5 bases from V and 7 bases from J, with 11 bases between. CDR1 DFQATT and CDR2 SNEGSKA come from the germline V gene (reference sequence). DNA of the CDR3: TGCAGTGCTGAGACTGGGGGGACCCAGTACTTC. It translates to CSAETGGTQYF.

This clonotype was observed a few times. This rearrangement joins TRBV9 to TRBJ1-6, with 9 bases fitting TRBD1. Germline V gene data show CDR1 as SGDLS and CDR2 as YYNGEE. CDR3 length equals 14 residues. V gave up 4 bases and J gave up 8 bases; unmatched junction bases: 4. CDR3 region: CASSPRQGDSPLHF. Written as DNA, the CDR3 is TGTGCCAGCAGCCCAAGACAGGGGGATTCACCCCTCCACTTT.

The rearrangement links TRBV6-2 or TRBV6-3 to TRBJ2-1, with 8 bases fitting TRBD1. CDR1 is MNHEY, CDR2 SVGEGT, per germline. After removal of 10 bases from V and 7 bases from J, the junction contained 3 bases not matched to a gene. The CDR3 is 11 amino acids. CDR3 sequence: CATGQANEQFF. In DNA form, the CDR3 reads TGTGCCACGGGACAGGCAAATGAGCAGTTCTTC.

The chain uses TRBV10-1 and TRBJ1-1, with no clear D. Germline CDR1 WNHNN, CDR2 SYGVQD (reference sequence). V gave up 0 bases and J gave up 1 base, with 9 bases separating them. The CDR3 contains 15 residues. The CDR3 region is CASSESRTKNTEAFF. In DNA, the CDR3 is TGCGCCAGCAGTGAGTCGAGGACGAAGAACACTGAAGCTTTCTTT.

This clonotype appeared many times. The chain couples TRBV6-5 to TRBJ1-2, with D uncertain. This CDR3 comprises 12 residues. Germline-derived CDR1 and CDR2 are MNHEY and SVGAGI. The V gene lost 6 bases and the J gene lost 2 bases, with 7 bases spanning the gap. The CDR3 DNA is TGTGCCAGCAGAGGCGACAACTATGGCTACACCTTC. Its translation is CASRGDNYGYTF.